This TCR beta chain was observed in a study of T-cell memory formation after mild COVID-19. In TCRdb, the 5' RACE reads were re-called with MiXCR into one record per CDR3 protein. This sample has 130,000 to 150,000 distinct CDR3 sequences; about 6.1% occur once, and the top ten carry approximately 2.1%. Many counts were recorded for this clonotype. The CDR3 runs to 17 residues. Sequences were obtained from PBMCs or a T cell subset sorted from them (not recorded which). The rearrangement joins TRBV1 to TRBJ1-6. TRBV1 is classified as a pseudogene. The receptor was isolated from an adult woman who had mild COVID-19 (a few samples of this study predate the infection). Cell type and time point are not known. The DNA of the CDR3 is TGCACCAGCAGCCAAGTTAGTAAGGCCCGGGTAATCGGGACCCTCCACTTT. Encoded protein: CTSSQVSKARVIGTLHF.